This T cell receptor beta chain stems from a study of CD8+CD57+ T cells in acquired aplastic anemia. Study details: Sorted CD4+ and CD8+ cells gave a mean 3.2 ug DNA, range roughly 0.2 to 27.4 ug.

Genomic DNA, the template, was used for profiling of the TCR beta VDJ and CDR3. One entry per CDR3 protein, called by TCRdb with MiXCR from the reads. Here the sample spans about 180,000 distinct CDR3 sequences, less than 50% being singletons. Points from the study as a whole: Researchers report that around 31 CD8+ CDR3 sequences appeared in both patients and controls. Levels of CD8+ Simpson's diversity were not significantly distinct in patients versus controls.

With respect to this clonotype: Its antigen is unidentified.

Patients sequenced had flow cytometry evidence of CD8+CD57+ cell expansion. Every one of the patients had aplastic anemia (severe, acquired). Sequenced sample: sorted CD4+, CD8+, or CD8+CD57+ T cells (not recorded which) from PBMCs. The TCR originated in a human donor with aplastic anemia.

The DNA of the CDR3 is TGTGCCAGCAGCTTATACTCCGGACGGGGGGGAACAGATACGCAGTATTTT. This gives the protein CASSLYSGRGGTDTQYF. This chain uses TRBV11-2 with TRBJ2-3, with 8 bases lining up with TRBD2. Losses at the gene ends were 2 bases for V and 3 bases for J; bases not matched to a gene: 10. Germline V lookup: CDR1 SGHAT, CDR2 FQNNGV. There are 17 residues in the CDR3.